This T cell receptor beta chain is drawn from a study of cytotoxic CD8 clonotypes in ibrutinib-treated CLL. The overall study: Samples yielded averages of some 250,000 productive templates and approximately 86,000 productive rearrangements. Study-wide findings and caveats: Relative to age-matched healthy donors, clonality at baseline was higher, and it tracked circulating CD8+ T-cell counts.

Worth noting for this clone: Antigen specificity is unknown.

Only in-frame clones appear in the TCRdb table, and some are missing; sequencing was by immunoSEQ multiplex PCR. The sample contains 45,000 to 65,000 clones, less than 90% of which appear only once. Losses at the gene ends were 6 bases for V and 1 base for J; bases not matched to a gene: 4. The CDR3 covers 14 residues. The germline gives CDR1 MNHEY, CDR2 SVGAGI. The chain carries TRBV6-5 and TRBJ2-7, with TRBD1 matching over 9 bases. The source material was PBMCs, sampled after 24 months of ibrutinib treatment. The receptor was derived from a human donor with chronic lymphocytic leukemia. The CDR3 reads CASRIQGASYEQYF. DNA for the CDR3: TGTGCCAGCAGGATACAGGGGGCTTCCTACGAGCAGTACTTC.